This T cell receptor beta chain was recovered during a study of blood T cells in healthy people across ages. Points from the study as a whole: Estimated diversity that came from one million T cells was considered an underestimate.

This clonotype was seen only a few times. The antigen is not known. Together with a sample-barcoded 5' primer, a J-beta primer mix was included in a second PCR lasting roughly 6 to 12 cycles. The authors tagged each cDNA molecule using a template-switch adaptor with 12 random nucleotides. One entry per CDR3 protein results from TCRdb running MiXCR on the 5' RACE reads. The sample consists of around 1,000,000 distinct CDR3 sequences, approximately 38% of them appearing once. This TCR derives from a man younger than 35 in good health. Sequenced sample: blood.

CDR3 in amino acids: CSPEGRNEQFF. CDR3 bases: TGCAGTCCAGAGGGGCGGAATGAGCAGTTCTTC. V and J are TRBV20-1 and TRBJ2-1; D is tentatively TRBD1 or TRBD2 (5 bases each). The CDR3 contains 11 residues. Trimming took 8 bases from V and 7 from J, leaving 12 bases between them. CDR1 and CDR2 from the germline V gene are DFQATT and SNEGSKA (reference sequence).